Each of the 25 T cell receptor beta chains below was sequenced from the same sample in a study of Ad26.COV2.S vaccination and SARS-CoV-2 variants. The treatment is: 15 to 20 received Ad26.COV2.S at low or high dose, single or two shots; roughly five received placebo; per-sample allocation not given. At day 63 after the first vaccine or placebo injection, samples were drawn. TCRdb's copy holds only in-frame clones and misses some; the assay was immunoSEQ multiplex PCR. Seen here are 200,000 to 250,000 clones, 85% to 90% observed once, and the top ten hold approximately 12%. The sequencing used peripheral blood, collected in a trial of Ad26.COV2.S vaccine versus placebo. The receptor set was obtained from a person aged 18-60 years who received the Ad26.COV2.S COVID-19 vaccine or a placebo.

The chain is built from TRBV18 and TRBJ1-5, with TRBD1 matching 8 bases. CDR1 is KGHSH and CDR2 is LQKENI in the germline V gene. V was clipped by 2 bases and J by 2 bases; unmatched bases: 11. The CDR3 is made up of 18 amino acids. CDR3 sequence: CASSPDMTGAVGNQPQHF. The CDR3 DNA reads as TGTGCCAGCTCACCAGACATGACAGGGGCCGTAGGCAATCAGCCCCAGCATTTT.

This chain links TRBV9 with TRBJ1-1, with 8 bases aligning to TRBD1. The germline V gene encodes CDR1 SGDLS and CDR2 YYNGEE. The V and J ends lost 3 bases and 6 bases, in that order; junction bases with no gene match: 7. The CDR3 sequence is 14 residues long. DNA for the CDR3: TGTGCCAGCAGCGGCGCAGGGGGCAGAGCTGAAGCTTTCTTT. Translated, it gives CASSGAGGRAEAFF.

The chain uses TRBV6-1 and TRBJ1-5; no definite D call. The CDR3 loop spans 16 amino acids. The germline V gene has CDR1 MNHNS and CDR2 SASEGT. Trimming removed 2 bases at V and 4 bases at J, with 15 bases between. CDR3 protein: CASSERTGPVNQPQHF. In DNA, the CDR3 is TGTGCCAGCAGTGAACGGACGGGTCCAGTGAATCAGCCCCAGCATTTT.

The chain uses TRBV28 and TRBJ2-7, with a weak D call TRBD1 (5 bases). The CDR3 is 14 amino acids. Germline CDR1 reads MDHEN; CDR2 reads SYDVKM. V was cut by 6 bases and J by 6 bases, with 18 bases left in between. The CDR3 nucleotides are TGTGCCAGCAGGACCGGACACCCTTTGGGCGAGCAGTACTTC. Translation: CASRTGHPLGEQYF.

The rearrangement joins TRBV21-1 to TRBJ1-6; the table's D call, TRBD1, has no DNA check behind it. TRBV21-1 is a documented pseudogene. The CDR3 loop spans 19 amino acids. The CDR3 DNA is TGTGCCAGCAGCCTACGAGGCAGGGGGCGTTGGTCCTATAATTCACCCCTCCACTTT. Encoded protein: CASSLRGRGRWSYNSPLHF.

V and J are TRBV28 and TRBJ1-2, with 7 bases identical to TRBD1. CDR3 length: 13 amino acids. The germline CDR1 and CDR2 sequences are MDHEN and SYDVKM. V dropped 6 bases and J dropped 4; count of bases not matched to a gene: 5. Written as DNA, the CDR3 is TGTGCCAGCAGGCCGGGGACAGCCTATGGCTACACCTTC. It specifies CASRPGTAYGYTF.

The genes are TRBV9 and TRBJ1-5; tentative D call: TRBD1 (5 bases). Germline CDR1 reads SGDLS; CDR2 reads YYNGEE. Trimming pared 2 bases from V and 3 bases from J, leaving 12 bases between. The CDR3 length is 15 residues. The DNA of the CDR3 is TGTGCCAGCAGCGTTGAGGGGATTATCAATCAGCCCCAGCATTTT. This encodes CASSVEGIINQPQHF.

The chain employs TRBV4-2 and TRBJ2-7; unclear D gene. CDR1 and CDR2 from the germline V gene are LGHNA and YNFKEQ. V lost 4 bases to trimming and J lost 3 bases, with 10 bases between them. This CDR3 has 13 residues. The CDR3 sequence is CASSPRIYYEQYF. The DNA for the CDR3 is TGTGCCAGCAGCCCCCGGATATACTACGAGCAGTACTTC.

The rearrangement links TRBV19 to TRBJ1-1; 9 bases agree with TRBD1. J was trimmed by 5 bases and V by 5 bases; bases with no gene match: 12. This CDR3 is built from 16 residues. Per the germline V gene, CDR1 is LNHDA and CDR2 is SQIVND (reference sequence). DNA of the CDR3: TGTGCCAGTAGTTGGGGACAGGGCTTCATCGCGACTGAAGCTTTCTTT. Translation gives CASSWGQGFIATEAFF.

The chain combines TRBV3-1 (or the pseudogene TRBV3-2) with TRBJ1-4; a possible D gene is TRBD1 (6 bases). Germline values: CDR1 LGHDT, CDR2 YNNKEL (reference sequence). Trimming cost V 0 bases and J 8 bases, with 22 bases left between them. The CDR3 totals 18 residues. This CDR3 reads CASSQDSGGRGIREKLFF. The CDR3 coding sequence is TGTGCCAGCAGCCAAGACTCTGGGGGCAGGGGAATCCGCGAAAAACTGTTTTTT.

This clone was seen just once. The chain is built from TRBV4-2 and TRBJ2-7, with D possibly called TRBD1 or TRBD2 (5 bases each). With 1 base removed from V and 2 bases from J, the gap between germline ends came to 9 bases. This CDR3 contains 14 residues. The V gene's germline CDR1 is LGHNA and CDR2 YNFKEQ. This CDR3 is CASSQGGPTYEQYF. In DNA form, the CDR3 reads TGTGCCAGCAGCCAAGGGGGACCGACCTACGAGCAGTACTTC.

The chain uses TRBV28 and TRBJ2-5; D ambiguous. CDR1 is MDHEN and CDR2 is SYDVKM in the germline V gene. CDR3 length: 15 residues. V was cut by 6 bases and J by 5 bases, with 19 bases left in between. The DNA of the CDR3 is TGTGCCAGCAGCAACACCTTGAGCTTTGGGGAGACCCAGTACTTC. It yields the protein CASSNTLSFGETQYF.

This chain links TRBV24-1 with TRBJ2-3; D unclear. The CDR3 totals 11 residues. Germline CDR1 and CDR2: KGHDR and SFDVKD. Deletions cut 5 bases from V and 5 bases from J, with 4 bases between. CDR3 DNA sequence: TGTGCCACCAGTGTTGGAGATACGCAGTATTTT. Translating it yields CATSVGDTQYF.

This chain joins TRBV2 and TRBJ1-1; D unclear. The germline V and J ends were trimmed by 8 bases and 2 bases, with 15 bases remaining between them. Germline V gene lookup returns CDR1 SNHLY and CDR2 FYNNEI. The CDR3 has 14 amino acids. The CDR3 is CASGSMMRNTEAFF. The CDR3 DNA reads as TGTGCCAGCGGATCCATGATGAGAAACACTGAAGCTTTCTTT.

The chain is built from TRBV30 and TRBJ2-1; D is perhaps TRBD1 (6 bases). The CDR3 totals 15 residues. V was cut by 0 bases and J by 4 bases, with 13 bases left in between. Germline assignment: CDR1 GTSNPN and CDR2 SVGIG (reference sequence). The chain's CDR3 is CAWSVGAPRYNEQFF. The CDR3 bases are TGTGCCTGGAGTGTGGGGGCGCCTCGATACAATGAGCAGTTCTTC.

The chain recombines TRBV30 with TRBJ2-1; the match to TRBD2 covers 12 bases. Germline V CDR1 and CDR2: GTSNPN, SVGIG (reference sequence). V dropped 1 base and J dropped 7; count of bases not matched to a gene: 2. CDR3 length equals 14 residues. The CDR3 reads CAWSEGLAGNEQFF. CDR3 nucleotides: TGTGCCTGGAGTGAAGGACTAGCGGGAAATGAGCAGTTCTTC.

This clone has a single count. V gene TRBV5-5 combines with J gene TRBJ2-5; D may correspond to TRBD1 or TRBD2 (5 bases each). The length of the CDR3 is 14 residues. V lost 4 bases, J lost 0 bases, and 10 bases lay in between. Germline CDR1 is SGHKS and CDR2 is YYEKEE (reference sequence). CDR3 in DNA: TGTGCCAGCAGCCCGGGGCAGTACCAAGAGACCCAGTACTTC. It codes for CASSPGQYQETQYF. The full variable domain, in which reference TRBV5-5 and TRBJ2-5 provide the parts outside the CDR3, is DAGVTQSPTHLIKTRGQQVTLRCSPISGHKSVSWYQQVLGQGPQFIFQYYEKEERGRGNFPDRFSARQFPNYSSELNVNALLLGDSALYLCASSPGQYQETQYFGPGTRLLVL.

The rearrangement joins TRBV5-1 to TRBJ1-2, with D hard to call. CDR1 is SGHRS, CDR2 YFSETQ, per germline. Trimming took 2 bases from V and 8 from J, leaving 10 bases between them. The CDR3 loop spans 12 amino acids. For the CDR3, the DNA is TGCGCCAGCAGCTTAATAGATGGCGGCTACACCTTC. Its translation is CASSLIDGGYTF.

The V gene is TRBV4-1, the J gene TRBJ1-1, with TRBD1 matching 8 bases. This CDR3 spans 15 amino acids. The V gene end was trimmed by 3 bases and the J gene end by 1 base; junction bases not matched to a gene: 4. Per germline, CDR1 MGHRA and CDR2 YSYEKL. Written as DNA, the CDR3 is TGCGCCAGCAGCCACCCGACAGGGGAGAACACTGAAGCTTTCTTT. This translates into CASSHPTGENTEAFF.

In this sample, this clone turned up once. This chain connects TRBV6-4 to TRBJ1-2; 7 bases match TRBD1. CDR1 and CDR2 from the germline V gene are MRHNA and SNTAGT. V lost 6 bases, J lost 4 bases, and 8 bases stayed unmatched. The CDR3 has 14 amino acids. CDR3 nucleotide sequence: TGTGCCAGCAGACCCGAGGGGGCAGGCTATGGCTACACCTTC. It specifies CASRPEGAGYGYTF.

V and J are TRBV6-6 and TRBJ2-7; D could derive from TRBD1 or TRBD2 (5 bases each). This CDR3 contains 14 residues. The germline V gene encodes CDR1 MNHNY and CDR2 SVGAGI (reference sequence). V was cut by 0 bases and J by 5 bases, with 11 bases left in between. The DNA of the CDR3 is TGTGCCAGCAGTTACTCAGAGGGGATGAACGAGCAGTACTTC. Its translation: CASSYSEGMNEQYF.

The rearrangement uses TRBV28 and TRBJ2-2; 8 bases agree with TRBD1. Germline-derived CDR1 and CDR2 are MDHEN and SYDVKM. Losses at the gene ends were 7 bases for V and 7 bases for J; bases not matched to a gene: 20. There are 18 residues in the CDR3. The CDR3 sequence is CASTPIEVAGGIGGELFF. The CDR3 nucleotides read TGTGCCAGCACCCCGATAGAGGTGGCAGGGGGCATTGGCGGGGAGCTGTTTTTT. Combining the CDR3 with reference TRBV28 and TRBJ2-2 gives the whole variable domain DVKVTQSSRYLVKRTGEKVFLECVQDMDHENMFWYRQDPGLGLRLIYFSYDVKMKEKGDIPEGYSVSREKKERFSLILESASTNQTSMYLCASTPIEVAGGIGGELFFGEGSRLTVL.

The chain uses TRBV5-8 and TRBJ1-4, with no clear D. This CDR3 has 15 amino acids. V was clipped by 7 bases and J by 0 bases, with 13 bases between them. Germline CDR1 SGHTS, CDR2 YDEGEE. CDR3 sequence (DNA): TGTGCCAGCCGACGCGGGGTTGCAACTAATGAAAAACTGTTTTTT. It specifies CASRRGVATNEKLFF.

The V gene is TRBV28, the J gene TRBJ1-1; unclear D gene. The CDR3 sequence is 15 residues long. Germline loops: CDR1 MDHEN, CDR2 SYDVKM. V was pared by 4 bases and J by 4 bases, with 16 bases between. Here the CDR3 DNA reads TGTGCCAGCAGTTCGGACCCCCCGAGGAGCACTGAAGCTTTCTTT. Protein product: CASSSDPPRSTEAFF.

This clone has just one count. The chain combines TRBV7-2 with TRBJ1-4; D may be TRBD1 (5 bases). The CDR3 spans 14 residues. In germline, CDR1 is SGHTA, CDR2 FQGNSA. The germline V and J ends were trimmed by 7 bases and 5 bases, with 14 bases remaining between them. CDR3 loop: CASTRGGTNEKLFF. The CDR3 DNA follows: TGTGCCAGCACCCGCGGGGGAACGAATGAAAAACTGTTTTTT. Combining the CDR3 with reference TRBV7-2 and TRBJ1-4 gives the whole variable domain GAGVSQSPSNKVTEKGKDVELRCDPISGHTALYWYRQSLGQGLEFLIYFQGNSAPDKSGLPSDRFSAERTGGSVSTLTIQRTQQEDSAVYLCASTRGGTNEKLFFGSGTQLSVL.